The sequence of this T cell receptor (beta chain) was determined in a study of T cell repertoires in cytomegalovirus infection. Study-level information: Recently identified HLA-C-restricted CMV epitopes and well-studied HLA-B-restricted CMV epitopes were used by the study. Public TCR beta signatures provided an indication of both CMV infection and a matching HLA type. Study-level results: HLA-C-restricted, CMV-specific TCR beta clonotypes were dominant ex vivo. Cumulative frequency of public TCR beta families picked out carriers of CMV plus the relevant HLA.

The germline V gene has CDR1 SGHVS and CDR2 FNYEAQ. This CDR3 is 12 amino acids long. V was shortened by 8 bases and J by 2 bases, with 7 bases between the two germline ends. Turning to this clonotype: The antigen remains undetermined.

TCRdb fed the reads into MiXCR, producing one record per CDR3 protein. Of about 160,000 distinct CDR3 sequences listed, roughly 21% are singletons. The specimen was CD8+ T cells from cultured PBMCs, collected from culture after CMV antigen stimulation. The rearrangement joins TRBV7-6 to TRBJ2-1; D is ambiguous. The receptor comes from a human donor in good health (CMV status not recorded). Some clones in this sample may be carry-over from other donors' samples. CDR3 protein: CASGVAYNEQFF. In DNA, the CDR3 is TGTGCCAGCGGCGTAGCCTACAATGAGCAGTTCTTC. Full variable domain (rest looked up from reference TRBV7-6 and TRBJ2-1): GAGVSQSPRYKVTKRGQDVALRCDPISGHVSLYWYRQALGQGPEFLTYFNYEAQQDKSGLPNDRFSAERPEGSISTLTIQRTEQRDSAMYRCASGVAYNEQFFGPGTRLTVL.